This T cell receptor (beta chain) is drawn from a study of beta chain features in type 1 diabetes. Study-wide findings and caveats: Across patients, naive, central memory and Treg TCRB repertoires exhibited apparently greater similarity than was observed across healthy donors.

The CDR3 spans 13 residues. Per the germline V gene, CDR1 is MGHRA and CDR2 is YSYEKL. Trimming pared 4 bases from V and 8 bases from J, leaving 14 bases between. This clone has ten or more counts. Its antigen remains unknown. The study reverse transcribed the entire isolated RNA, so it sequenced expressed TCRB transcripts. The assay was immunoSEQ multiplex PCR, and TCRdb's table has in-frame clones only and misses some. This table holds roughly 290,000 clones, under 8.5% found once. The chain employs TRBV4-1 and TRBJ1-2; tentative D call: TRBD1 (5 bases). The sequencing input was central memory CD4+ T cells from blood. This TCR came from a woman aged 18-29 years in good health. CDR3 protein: CASSRGDSTGYTF. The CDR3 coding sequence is TGCGCCAGCAGCCGAGGGGACTCGACCGGCTACACCTTC.